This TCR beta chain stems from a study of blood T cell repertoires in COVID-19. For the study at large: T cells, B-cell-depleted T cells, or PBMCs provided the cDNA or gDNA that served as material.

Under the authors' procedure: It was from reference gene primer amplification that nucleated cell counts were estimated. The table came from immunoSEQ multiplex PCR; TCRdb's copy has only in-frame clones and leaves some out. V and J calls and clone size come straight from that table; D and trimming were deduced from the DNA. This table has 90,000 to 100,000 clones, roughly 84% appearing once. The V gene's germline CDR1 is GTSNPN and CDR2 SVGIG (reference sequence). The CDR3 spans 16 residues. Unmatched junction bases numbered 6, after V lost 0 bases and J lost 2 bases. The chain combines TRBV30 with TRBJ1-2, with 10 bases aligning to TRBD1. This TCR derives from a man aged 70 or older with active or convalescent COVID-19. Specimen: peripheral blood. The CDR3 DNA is TGTGCCTGGAGTGTACGGGGACAGGGGCCGAACTATGGCTACACCTTC. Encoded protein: CAWSVRGQGPNYGYTF.